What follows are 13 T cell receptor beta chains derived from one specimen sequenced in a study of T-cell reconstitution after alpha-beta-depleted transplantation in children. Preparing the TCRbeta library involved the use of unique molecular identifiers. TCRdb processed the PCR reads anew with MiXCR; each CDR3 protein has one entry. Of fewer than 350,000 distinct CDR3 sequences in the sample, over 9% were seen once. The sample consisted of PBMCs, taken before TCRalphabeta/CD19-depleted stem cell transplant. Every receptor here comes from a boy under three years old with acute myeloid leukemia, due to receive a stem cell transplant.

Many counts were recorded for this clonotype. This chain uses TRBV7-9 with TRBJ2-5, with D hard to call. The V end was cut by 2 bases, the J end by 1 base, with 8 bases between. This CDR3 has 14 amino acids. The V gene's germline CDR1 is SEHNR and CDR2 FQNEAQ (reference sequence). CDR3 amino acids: CASSLLSSQETQYF. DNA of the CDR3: TGTGCCAGCAGCTTATTGTCCAGCCAAGAGACCCAGTACTTC.

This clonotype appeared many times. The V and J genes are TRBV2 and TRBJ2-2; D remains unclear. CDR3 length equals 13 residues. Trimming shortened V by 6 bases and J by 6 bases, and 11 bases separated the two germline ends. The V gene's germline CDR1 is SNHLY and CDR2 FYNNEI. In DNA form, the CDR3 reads TGTGCCAGCAGCGAAACGAGGTCCGGGGAGCTGTTTTTT. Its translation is CASSETRSGELFF.

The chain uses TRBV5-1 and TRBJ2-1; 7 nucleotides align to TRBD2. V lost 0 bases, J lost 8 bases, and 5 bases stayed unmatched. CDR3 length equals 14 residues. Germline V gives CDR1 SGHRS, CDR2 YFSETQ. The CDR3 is CASSLGLAIYEQFF. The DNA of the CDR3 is TGCGCCAGCAGCTTGGGACTAGCTATCTATGAGCAGTTCTTC.

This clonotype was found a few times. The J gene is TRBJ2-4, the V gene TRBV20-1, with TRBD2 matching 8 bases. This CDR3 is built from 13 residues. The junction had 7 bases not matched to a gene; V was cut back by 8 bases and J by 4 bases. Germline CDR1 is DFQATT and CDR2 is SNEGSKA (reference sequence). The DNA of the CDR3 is TGCAGTTCTCTTAGCGGGGAGAAAAACATTCAGTACTTC. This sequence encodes CSSLSGEKNIQYF.

CDR3 nucleotides: TGTGCCAGCAGCCCCGCGGGACAGCCTACCGGGGAGCTGTTTTTT. This codes for CASSPAGQPTGELFF. The chain combines TRBV12-3 or TRBV12-4 with TRBJ2-2; possibly TRBD1 for D (7 bases). This CDR3 has 15 residues. Trimming pared 6 bases from V and 5 bases from J, leaving 16 bases between.

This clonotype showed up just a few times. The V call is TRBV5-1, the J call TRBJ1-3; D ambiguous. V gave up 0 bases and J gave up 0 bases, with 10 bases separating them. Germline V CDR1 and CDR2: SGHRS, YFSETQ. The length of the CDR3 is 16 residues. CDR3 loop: CASSLDGPRSGNTIYF. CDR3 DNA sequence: TGCGCCAGCAGCTTGGACGGTCCCCGCTCTGGAAACACCATATATTTT.

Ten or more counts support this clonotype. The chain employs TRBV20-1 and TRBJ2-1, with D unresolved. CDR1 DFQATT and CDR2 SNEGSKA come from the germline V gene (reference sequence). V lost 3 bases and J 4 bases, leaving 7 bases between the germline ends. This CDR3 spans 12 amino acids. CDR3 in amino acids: CSASSVYNEQFF. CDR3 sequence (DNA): TGCAGTGCTAGTTCCGTTTACAATGAGCAGTTCTTC.

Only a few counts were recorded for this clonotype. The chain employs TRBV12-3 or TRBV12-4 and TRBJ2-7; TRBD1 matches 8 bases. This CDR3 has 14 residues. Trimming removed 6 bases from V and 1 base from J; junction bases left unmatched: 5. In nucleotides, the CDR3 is TGTGCCAGCAGGAGACGACAGGGGTCCTACGAGCAGTACTTC. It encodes CASRRRQGSYEQYF.

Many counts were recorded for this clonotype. The CDR3 here is CASSLARSGTYTGELFF. The CDR3 nucleotides read TGTGCCAGCAGCTTAGCGCGGTCAGGGACGTATACCGGGGAGCTGTTTTTT. The chain has TRBV7-2 and TRBJ2-2, with D perhaps given as TRBD1 or TRBD2 (5 bases each). CDR1 is SGHTA, CDR2 FQGNSA, per germline. The CDR3 has 17 amino acids. Between the trimmed V and J ends, which lost 0 bases and 5 bases, there was a span of 16 bases.

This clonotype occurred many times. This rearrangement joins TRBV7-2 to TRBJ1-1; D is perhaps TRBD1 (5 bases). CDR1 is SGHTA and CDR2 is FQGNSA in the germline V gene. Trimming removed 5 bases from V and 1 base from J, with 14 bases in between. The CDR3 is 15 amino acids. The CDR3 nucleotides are TGTGCCAGCAGCAGTCAAGGGGTGCAGAACACTGAAGCTTTCTTT. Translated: CASSSQGVQNTEAFF.

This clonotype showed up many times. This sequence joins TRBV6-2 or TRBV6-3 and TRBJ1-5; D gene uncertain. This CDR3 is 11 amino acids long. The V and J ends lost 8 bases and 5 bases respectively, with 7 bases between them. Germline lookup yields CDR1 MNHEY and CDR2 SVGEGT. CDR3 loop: CASESYQPQHF. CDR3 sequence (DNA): TGTGCCAGCGAAAGTTATCAGCCCCAGCATTTT.

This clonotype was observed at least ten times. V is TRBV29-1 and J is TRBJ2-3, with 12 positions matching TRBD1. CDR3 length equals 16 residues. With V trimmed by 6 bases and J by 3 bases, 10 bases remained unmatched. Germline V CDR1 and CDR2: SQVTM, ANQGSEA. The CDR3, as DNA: TGCAGCGTCCGAGGGGGACAGGGGGCGAAAACAGATACGCAGTATTTT. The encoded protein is CSVRGGQGAKTDTQYF.

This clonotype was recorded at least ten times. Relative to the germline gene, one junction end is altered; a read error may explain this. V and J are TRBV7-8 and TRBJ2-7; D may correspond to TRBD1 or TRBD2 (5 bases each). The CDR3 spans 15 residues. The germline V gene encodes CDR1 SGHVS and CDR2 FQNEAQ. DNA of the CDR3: TGTGCCACCAGCTCCCCCGGGGCCGGAACCATCGAGCAGTACTTC. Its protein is CATSSPGAGTIEQYF. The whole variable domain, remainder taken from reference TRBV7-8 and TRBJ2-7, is GAGVSQSPRYKVAKRGQDVALRCDPISGHVSLFWYQQALGQGPEFLTYFQNEAQLDKSGLPSDRFFAERPEGSVSTLKIQRTQQEDSAVYLCATSSPGAGTIEQYFGPGTRLTVT.